The 17 T cell receptor beta chains reported below all come from one sample, sequenced in a study of beta chain features in type 1 diabetes. All of the isolated RNA was reverse transcribed, so expressed TCRB transcripts were sequenced. Repertoires were generated with immunoSEQ multiplex PCR, while TCRdb's copy carries only in-frame clones and drops some. This sample has about half a million clones, with roughly 31% found just once. The sample consisted of naive CD4+ T cells from blood. The receptor set was obtained from a man aged 18 to 35 in good health.

In its sample, this clone was seen a few times. V gene TRBV6-6 combines with J gene TRBJ2-7; D is possibly TRBD2 (6 bases). V dropped 4 bases and J dropped 0 bases, with 10 bases sitting between them. The CDR3 is 14 residues long. CDR1 is MNHNY and CDR2 is SVGAGI in the germline V gene (reference sequence). The CDR3 DNA sequence: TGTGCCAGCAGTTTAGCGGATATCTCCTACGAGCAGTACTTC. It translates to CASSLADISYEQYF.

This chain uses TRBV7-2 with TRBJ1-2; D unclear. The CDR3 extends over 13 amino acids. V shed 3 bases and J shed 4 bases, with 9 bases lying between them. The germline CDR1 and CDR2 sequences are SGHTA and FQGNSA. CDR3 protein: CASSLGQSYGYTF. For the CDR3, the DNA is TGTGCCAGCAGCTTGGGCCAGAGCTATGGCTACACCTTC.

This clone was detected only a few times. The junction departs from germline at one end; a sequencing error may be responsible. The chain has TRBV29-1 and TRBJ2-2; tentative D call: TRBD2 (6 bases). Germline V lookup: CDR1 SQVTM, CDR2 ANQGSEA. This CDR3 is 12 amino acids long. The CDR3 spells CSVGLSAGGLFF. The DNA of the CDR3 is TGCAGCGTTGGGCTCTCCGCCGGGGGGCTGTTTTTT.

This clone has a handful of counts. The chain combines TRBV7-6 with TRBJ1-1, with TRBD1 identical over 11 bases. J lost 3 bases, V lost 2 bases, and 17 bases had no gene match. CDR1 and CDR2 from the germline V gene are SGHVS and FNYEAQ. The CDR3 extends over 20 amino acids. The CDR3 DNA reads TGTGCCAGCAGCTTACTTTCATTCGGACAGGGGGCCCTTTTCGACACTGAAGCTTTCTTT. This codes for CASSLLSFGQGALFDTEAFF.

This chain links TRBV18 with TRBJ2-4; no reliable D call. Germline-derived CDR1 and CDR2 are KGHSH and LQKENI. The CDR3 consists of 16 residues. V lost 3 bases to trimming and J lost 0 bases, with 12 bases between them. The CDR3 region has the DNA TGTGCCAGCTCACCTCTGAGTGGAATAGCCAAAAACATTCAGTACTTC. This gives the protein CASSPLSGIAKNIQYF.

This clone was seen more than once but under ten times. The J gene is TRBJ2-7, the V gene TRBV28; D not certain. The ends were cut back, 7 bases at V and 3 bases at J, with 7 bases in the middle. Germline lookup yields CDR1 MDHEN and CDR2 SYDVKM. CDR3 length equals 11 residues. The CDR3 coding sequence is TGTGCCAGCAAGGCGGACTACGAGCAGTACTTC. Its translation: CASKADYEQYF.

This clone was seen a handful of times. The V gene is TRBV25-1, the J gene TRBJ2-1, with D hard to call. Between the trimmed V and J ends, which lost 4 bases and 7 bases, there was a span of 20 bases. In germline, CDR1 is MGHDK, CDR2 SYGVNS. The CDR3 length is 16 residues. The CDR3 bases are TGTGCCAGCAGTGGACGCGGCTTCATTCTTGGGAATGAGCAGTTCTTC. Translated, it gives CASSGRGFILGNEQFF.

V usage is TRBV5-1 and J usage is TRBJ2-7; 13 nucleotides align to TRBD2. CDR3 length equals 15 residues. Per germline, CDR1 SGHRS and CDR2 YFSETQ. Unmatched junction bases numbered 5, after V lost 6 bases and J lost 2 bases. CDR3 DNA sequence: TGCGCCAGCACCCGGACTAGCGGGAGTACCTACGAGCAGTACTTC. Translation gives CASTRTSGSTYEQYF.

The CDR3 DNA reads as TGTGCCAGCAGCGACCCAAACACTGAAGCTTTCTTT. It is translated as CASSDPNTEAFF. The rearrangement uses TRBV7-2 and TRBJ1-1; D is uncertain. The germline V gene encodes CDR1 SGHTA and CDR2 FQGNSA. V lost 5 bases to trimming and J lost 2 bases, with 6 bases between them. The CDR3 covers 12 residues.

The genes are TRBV9 and TRBJ2-1, with 9 nucleotides matching TRBD1. There are 15 residues in the CDR3. Germline trimming cut 4 bases from V and 4 bases from J; bases unmatched to any gene: 6. Per germline, CDR1 SGDLS and CDR2 YYNGEE. The CDR3 bases are TGTGCCAGCAGCTTCGCCGGGACAGGGTACAATGAGCAGTTCTTC. It is translated as CASSFAGTGYNEQFF.

The chain combines TRBV5-6 with TRBJ1-4; D not resolved. Germline CDR1 reads SGHDT; CDR2 reads YYEEEE. The ends were cut back, 3 bases at V and 4 bases at J, with 7 bases in the middle. The CDR3 spans 13 residues. CDR3 DNA: TGTGCCAGCAGCTCGGAAGTTAATGAAAAACTGTTTTTT. It is translated as CASSSEVNEKLFF.

This clone was detected a few times. V is TRBV29-1 and J is TRBJ1-2; unclear D gene. The CDR3 covers 10 residues. Germline values: CDR1 SQVTM, CDR2 ANQGSEA. V shed 4 bases and J shed 8 bases, with 8 bases lying between them. The CDR3 loop reads CSVGEEGYTF. The DNA of the CDR3 is TGCAGCGTTGGGGAGGAAGGCTACACCTTC.

A word on this clone: Additional DNA sequences in this sample encode the identical CDR3. This chain connects TRBV30 to TRBJ2-7; 7 nucleotides match TRBD2. Germline loops: CDR1 GTSNPN, CDR2 SVGIG (reference sequence). The CDR3 runs 14 residues. J was trimmed by 0 bases and V by 0 bases; bases with no gene match: 2. The CDR3 loop is CAWSVGGTSYEQYF. CDR3 DNA: TGTGCCTGGAGTGTGGGAGGGACCTCCTACGAGCAGTACTTC.

Only a few counts were recorded for this clone. The chain joins TRBV4-2 to TRBJ2-5, with a tentative D call TRBD1 (5 bases). V lost 1 base and J lost 1, with 13 bases in between. Germline CDR1 and CDR2: LGHNA and YNFKEQ. The CDR3 extends over 16 amino acids. The CDR3 spells CASSQGTGPLQETQYF. The CDR3 nucleotides are TGTGCCAGCAGCCAAGGTACAGGACCTCTCCAAGAGACCCAGTACTTC.

J is TRBJ1-2 and V is TRBV4-1, with TRBD1 as a possible D gene (5 bases). This CDR3 has 16 amino acids. Germline V CDR1 and CDR2: MGHRA, YSYEKL. V lost 1 base and J 8 bases, leaving 20 bases between the germline ends. CDR3 nucleotides: TGCGCCAGCAGCCAAGCTCCCGACAGAGCCCTCCTGGGCTACACCTTC. Protein sequence: CASSQAPDRALLGYTF.

This clone appeared a few times. V usage is TRBV5-1 and J usage is TRBJ2-3, with TRBD1 identical over 10 bases. The V and J ends lost 4 bases and 7 bases, in that order; junction bases with no gene match: 9. Per the germline V gene, CDR1 is SGHRS and CDR2 is YFSETQ. This CDR3 region has 15 residues. As DNA, the CDR3 is TGCGCCAGCAGCCCGGGACAGGGGAGTTCTAATACGCAGTATTTT. Protein product: CASSPGQGSSNTQYF.

The V gene is TRBV14, the J gene TRBJ2-1; D gene uncertain. CDR3 length: 12 residues. Germline CDR1 reads SGHDN; CDR2 reads FVKESK. V lost 2 bases, J lost 6 bases, and 5 bases lay in between. CDR3 nucleotides: TGTGCCAGCAGCCAACACTTCAATGAGCAGTTCTTC. This translates into CASSQHFNEQFF.